This TCR beta chain is from a study of shared clonotypes between healthy human individuals. Study-wide results and limits: Genetic and exposure-history diversity was limited by the few donors.

For this clone: As yet, its antigen is unknown.

CDR3 length: 9 amino acids. The genomic DNA of each subset was split evenly across several immunoSEQ plates. The data were produced by immunoSEQ multiplex PCR, yet TCRdb's version contains in-frame clones alone and is incomplete. The table records about 480,000 clones, approximately 85% of them present only once. The sample taken for sequencing was PBMCs. The chain is built from TRBV1 and TRBJ1-4; the table's D call of TRBD1 was not tested on the DNA. TRBV1 is tagged as a pseudogene. This TCR came from a woman between 35 and 50 years old in good health. Some clones in this sample may be carry-over from other donors' samples. The CDR3 bases are TGCACCAGCAGCCAACCGGACAGTTTT. Residues: CTSSQPDSF.